This T cell receptor beta chain was recorded in a study of early T cells in non-severe SARS-CoV-2 infection. In its sample, this clonotype was seen many times. As yet, its antigen is unknown. Each CDR3 protein is one row after TCRdb ran MiXCR on the 5' RACE reads. The table lists about 54,000 distinct CDR3 sequences, roughly 7.6% of them singletons. Study-level results: VDJdb matching skewed toward anti-spike CD8 responses, missing private and CD4 specificities.

Between the trimmed V and J ends, which lost 6 bases and 4 bases, there was a span of 16 bases. CDR3 length equals 14 residues. The chain is built from TRBV12-3 or TRBV12-4 and TRBJ2-7; a possible D gene is TRBD1 (6 bases). The sample consisted of whole blood, taken at baseline. This TCR was sampled from an adult who was a healthcare worker with PCR-confirmed SARS-CoV-2 infection or an uninfected control (not recorded which). Here the CDR3 reads CASSPQGRGYEQYF. In nucleotides, the CDR3 is TGTGCCAGCAGCCCCCAGGGGCGCGGATACGAGCAGTACTTC.